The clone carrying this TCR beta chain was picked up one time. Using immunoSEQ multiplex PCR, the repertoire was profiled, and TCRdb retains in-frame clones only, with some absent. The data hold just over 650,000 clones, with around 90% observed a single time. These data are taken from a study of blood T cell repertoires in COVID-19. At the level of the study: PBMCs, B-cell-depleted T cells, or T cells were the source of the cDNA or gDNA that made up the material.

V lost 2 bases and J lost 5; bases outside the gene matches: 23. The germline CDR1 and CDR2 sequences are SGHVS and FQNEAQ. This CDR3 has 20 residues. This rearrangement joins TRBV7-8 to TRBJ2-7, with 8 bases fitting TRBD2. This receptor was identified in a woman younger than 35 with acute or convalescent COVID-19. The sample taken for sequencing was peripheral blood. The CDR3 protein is CASSLTAPAPTRGARDEQYF. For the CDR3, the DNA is TGTGCCAGCAGCTTAACCGCCCCCGCCCCCACGCGGGGGGCGAGGGACGAGCAGTACTTC.